The rows below give T cell receptor beta chains drawn from one sample of a study of identical twins. TCRdb re-called the 5' RACE reads through MiXCR, storing one row per CDR3 protein. The sample records about 700,000 distinct CDR3 sequences, around 8.6% being singletons. The sample was also reused in another study, on yellow fever vaccine responses in identical twins.

Material: PBMCs. The receptors come from a woman under 30 in good health. The conserved cysteine and the conserved F or W are not part of the CDR3 here.

j_call: TRBJ2-7
v_call: TRBV28
cdr3_aa: ASSLRADYEQY

j_call: TRBJ2-7
v_call: TRBV11-3
cdr3_aa: ASSDTKSYEQY

j_call: TRBJ2-7
v_call: TRBV6-1
cdr3_aa: ASRDSGSHGQY

j_call: TRBJ2-7
v_call: TRBV29-1
cdr3_aa: SGGTGEREQY

j_call: TRBJ2-7
v_call: TRBV19
cdr3_aa: ASSTGDVSVYEQY

j_call: TRBJ2-2
v_call: TRBV28
cdr3_aa: ASSFPGTNTGELF

j_call: TRBJ2-7
v_call: TRBV20-1
cdr3_aa: SVTRVDEQY

j_call: TRBJ2-1
v_call: TRBV12-3/TRBV12-4
cdr3_aa: ASSFLAGNNEQF

j_call: TRBJ2-5
v_call: TRBV7-8
cdr3_aa: ASSFGPKETQY

j_call: TRBJ2-3
v_call: TRBV20-1
cdr3_aa: SASGGTGGTDTQY

j_call: TRBJ1-6
v_call: TRBV12-3/TRBV12-4
cdr3_aa: ASSLENGFNSPLH

j_call: TRBJ2-2
v_call: TRBV6-5
cdr3_aa: ASSYLAANTGELF

j_call: TRBJ1-5
v_call: TRBV15
cdr3_aa: ATSREKTGTGAGQPQH

j_call: TRBJ1-4
v_call: TRBV7-9
cdr3_aa: AGTGINEKLF

j_call: TRBJ2-2
v_call: TRBV27
cdr3_aa: ASSLETGVTGELF

j_call: TRBJ2-1
v_call: TRBV29-1
cdr3_aa: SVEDGAANEQF

j_call: TRBJ2-5
v_call: TRBV20-1
cdr3_aa: SAQTWDRVGPETQY

j_call: TRBJ1-2
v_call: TRBV15
cdr3_aa: ATSRPGVYGYT

j_call: TRBJ1-4
v_call: TRBV9
cdr3_aa: ASSVEMGGLGEKLF

j_call: TRBJ2-1
v_call: TRBV10-3
cdr3_aa: AISVLAGGYNEQF

j_call: TRBJ2-5
v_call: TRBV20-1
cdr3_aa: SAVGISETQY

j_call: TRBJ1-1
v_call: TRBV2
cdr3_aa: ASSDTVRDPLTEAF

j_call: TRBJ1-6
v_call: TRBV3-1
cdr3_aa: ASSQSYGGDDSPLH

j_call: TRBJ2-3
v_call: TRBV29-1
cdr3_aa: SVEDRGRSIQY

j_call: TRBJ2-1
v_call: TRBV29-1
cdr3_aa: SVEPRDTSYNEQF

j_call: TRBJ2-7
v_call: TRBV27
cdr3_aa: ASSPSPGRYEQY

j_call: TRBJ2-3
v_call: TRBV20-1
cdr3_aa: SARDRASPPDTQY

j_call: TRBJ1-1
v_call: TRBV29-1
cdr3_aa: SENRGWNTEAF

j_call: TRBJ2-1
v_call: TRBV7-8
cdr3_aa: ASSGIGGSSYNEQF

j_call: TRBJ2-1
v_call: TRBV4-2
cdr3_aa: ASSQPTSGSNEQF

j_call: TRBJ2-2
v_call: TRBV2
cdr3_aa: ASSLARVTGELF

j_call: TRBJ1-2
v_call: TRBV16
cdr3_aa: ASSLFPFGTLRDGYT

j_call: TRBJ2-5
v_call: TRBV7-9
cdr3_aa: ASSDVKRLQETQY

j_call: TRBJ2-1
v_call: TRBV14
cdr3_aa: ASSHQAYNEQF

j_call: TRBJ2-2
v_call: TRBV6-2/TRBV6-3
cdr3_aa: ASSYSRVAVNTGELF

j_call: TRBJ1-1
v_call: TRBV5-1
cdr3_aa: ASSLGTGNTEAF

j_call: TRBJ1-2
v_call: TRBV29-1
cdr3_aa: SVFGQGDYGYT

j_call: TRBJ2-3
v_call: TRBV20-1
cdr3_aa: SAPIGVDTQY

j_call: TRBJ2-5
v_call: TRBV4-1
cdr3_aa: ASSQGGTSGSGETQY

j_call: TRBJ2-1
v_call: TRBV9
cdr3_aa: ASSPQLAGNYNEQF

j_call: TRBJ2-7
v_call: TRBV28
cdr3_aa: AAGGRTSGIKQY

j_call: TRBJ2-7
v_call: TRBV28
cdr3_aa: ASSSDGKSSYEQY